These 22 T cell receptor beta chains were all obtained from the same sample, sequenced in a study of T-cell reconstitution after alpha-beta-depleted transplantation in children. Unique molecular identifiers were incorporated into the prepared TCRbeta library. TCRdb reprocessed the PCR reads with MiXCR, giving one entry per CDR3 protein. This table holds around 400,000 distinct CDR3 sequences, 9.5% to 13% found once. This material consisted of PBMCs from the stem cell graft donor, taken from the stem cell graft. The receptors derive from a human donor who donated a stem cell graft to a child with acute myeloid leukemia.

This clonotype appeared a few times. The V and J genes are TRBV20-1 and TRBJ2-7; D is possibly TRBD1 (5 bases). V lost 3 bases to trimming and J lost 2 bases, with 14 bases between them. The CDR3 covers 14 residues. The germline CDR1 and CDR2 sequences are DFQATT and SNEGSKA (reference sequence). CDR3 amino acids: CSARGLEETYEQYF. The CDR3, as DNA: TGCAGTGCTAGGGGGCTCGAGGAGACCTACGAGCAGTACTTC.

This clonotype was counted only a few times. This chain connects TRBV7-9 to TRBJ2-3; D gene ambiguous. This CDR3 spans 13 amino acids. V was trimmed by 5 bases and J by 6 bases, leaving 12 bases between them. Germline CDR1 reads SEHNR; CDR2 reads FQNEAQ (reference sequence). CDR3: CASSPPDADTQYF. The DNA of the CDR3 is TGTGCCAGCAGCCCCCCCGATGCGGATACGCAGTATTTT. Variable domain in full (rest from reference TRBV7-9 and TRBJ2-3): DTGVSQNPRHKITKRGQNVTFRCDPISEHNRLYWYRQTLGQGPEFLTYFQNEAQLEKSRLLSDRFSAERPKGSFSTLEIQRTEQGDSAMYLCASSPPDADTQYFGPGTRLTVL.

This rearrangement joins TRBV7-8 to TRBJ2-3; D unclear. Trimming removed 1 base from V and 6 bases from J, with 8 bases in between. CDR1 is SGHVS, CDR2 FQNEAQ, per germline. The CDR3 contains 13 residues. CDR3 in DNA: TGTGCCAGCAGCTTAGTTGACTGGGATACGCAGTATTTT. Encoded protein: CASSLVDWDTQYF.

This rearrangement joins TRBV7-9 to TRBJ2-2; D is tentatively TRBD1 or TRBD2 (6 bases each). Between the trimmed V and J ends, which lost 0 bases and 5 bases, there was a span of 16 bases. CDR3 length: 17 amino acids. The germline V gene has CDR1 SEHNR and CDR2 FQNEAQ (reference sequence). DNA for the CDR3: TGTGCCAGCAGCTTAGCGGGGACAACTAGCAGGACCGGGGAGCTGTTTTTT. This translates into CASSLAGTTSRTGELFF.

The sample holds many counts of this clonotype. This chain joins TRBV7-8 and TRBJ2-5; 15 bases match TRBD2. This CDR3 is 18 amino acids long. Losses at the gene ends were 5 bases for V and 8 bases for J; bases not matched to a gene: 15. Germline CDR1 SGHVS, CDR2 FQNEAQ. The CDR3 loop is CASSKRTSGGADLGTQYF. The CDR3 nucleotides read TGTGCCAGCAGCAAGAGGACTAGCGGGGGGGCCGACCTTGGCACCCAGTACTTC.

This clonotype was picked up a small number of times. The V gene is TRBV27, the J gene TRBJ1-5; D may be TRBD1 (5 bases). This CDR3 contains 16 residues. The germline gives CDR1 MNHEY, CDR2 SMNVEV (reference sequence). V gave up 3 bases and J gave up 5 bases, with 17 bases separating them. The CDR3 nucleotides are TGTGCCAGCAGTTTCAGAGGAGGGGCCTCGGATCAGCCCCAGCATTTT. Protein: CASSFRGGASDQPQHF.

This clonotype was seen a few times. This chain joins TRBV9 and TRBJ1-2, with 9 bases that match TRBD1. The CDR3 is 14 amino acids. J gave up 6 bases and V 3 bases, and 6 bases lay outside the gene matches. CDR1 is SGDLS, CDR2 YYNGEE, per germline. CDR3 region: CASSAGTGRNGYTF. In DNA, the CDR3 is TGTGCCAGCAGCGCAGGGACAGGGCGGAATGGCTACACCTTC.

Ten or more counts support this clonotype. The chain employs TRBV10-3 and TRBJ2-5; the D gene is possibly TRBD2 (7 bases). The length of the CDR3 is 13 residues. CDR1 is ENHRY and CDR2 is SYGVKD in the germline V gene. V was trimmed by 7 bases and J by 4 bases, leaving 13 bases between them. The CDR3 DNA is TGTGCCATCACCCGGGGGGCCGGAGAGACCCAGTACTTC. It encodes CAITRGAGETQYF.

This clonotype was seen ten or more times. An end of the junction differs from the germline gene, which may be a read error. The chain has TRBV9 and TRBJ1-1; D remains ambiguous. Germline V gene sequence: CDR1 SGDLS, CDR2 YYNGEE. The CDR3 extends over 13 amino acids. The DNA for the CDR3 is TGTGCCAGCAGTGTAGGTATGAACACTGAAGCTTTCTTT. Its protein product is CASSVGMNTEAFF. Full variable domain (rest looked up from reference TRBV9 and TRBJ1-1): DSGVTQTPKHLITATGQRVTLRCSPRSGDLSVYWYQQSLDQGLQFLIQYYNGEERAKGNILERFSAQQFPDLHSELNLSSLELGDSALYFCASSVGMNTEAFFGQGTRLTVV.

The chain is built from TRBV20-1 and TRBJ1-6; maybe TRBD1 (6 bases). The germline gives CDR1 DFQATT, CDR2 SNEGSKA (reference sequence). This CDR3 contains 14 residues. V was pared by 6 bases and J by 8 bases, with 17 bases between. CDR3 amino acids: CSAPQGNLYSPLHF. In nucleotides, the CDR3 is TGCAGTGCACCACAGGGTAATCTTTATTCACCCCTCCACTTT.

DNA of the CDR3: TGTGCCAGCAGCTTAGTGGGGACTAGCTCCTACAATGAGCAGTTCTTC. As protein: CASSLVGTSSYNEQFF. This sequence joins TRBV11-3 and TRBJ2-1; 8 nucleotides align to TRBD2. The CDR3 is made up of 16 amino acids. Trimming took 1 base from V and 0 from J; bases not matched to a gene: 2. Looked up from germline, CDR1 is SGHNT and CDR2 is YENEEA.

In this sample, this clonotype turned up many times. The chain carries TRBV12-3 or TRBV12-4 and TRBJ2-7; maybe TRBD1 (6 bases). Trimming took off 6 bases at V and 1 base at J, with 16 bases between the two ends. The CDR3 is 15 amino acids. CDR3 protein: CASSRVSGVSYEQYF. DNA of the CDR3: TGTGCCAGCAGCCGGGTTTCAGGGGTTTCCTACGAGCAGTACTTC.

The chain joins TRBV20-1 to TRBJ2-2; weak D call: TRBD1 (5 bases). Trimming took off 6 bases at V and 4 bases at J, with 18 bases between the two ends. Germline CDR1 and CDR2: DFQATT and SNEGSKA (reference sequence). The CDR3 is 15 amino acids. The CDR3 sequence is CSAEKTAPGTGELFF. For the CDR3, the DNA is TGCAGTGCCGAGAAGACAGCCCCGGGCACCGGGGAGCTGTTTTTT.

This clonotype was counted many times. The J gene is TRBJ2-7, the V gene TRBV6-2 or TRBV6-3; a weak D match, TRBD2 (6 bases). Trimming left V 6 bases short and J 12 bases short, with 15 bases between. Germline V gene data show CDR1 as MNHEY and CDR2 as SVGEGT. The CDR3 consists of 11 residues. Written as DNA, the CDR3 is TGTGCCAGCAGCTTTGCGGGAACTGGGTACTTC. Protein: CASSFAGTGYF.

The chain joins TRBV29-1 to TRBJ2-3, with TRBD1 matching 8 bases. The CDR3 is made up of 13 amino acids. Per germline, CDR1 SQVTM and CDR2 ANQGSEA. The V and J ends lost 6 bases and 4 bases, in that order; junction bases with no gene match: 6. The CDR3 is CSVTGQGSDTQYF. CDR3 nucleotide sequence: TGCAGCGTAACCGGACAGGGATCAGATACGCAGTATTTT.

This clonotype was recorded a few times. The CDR3 region has the DNA TGTGCCAGCAGTTACGGTAGCGGGAGGTTTGGCAATGAGCAGTTCTTC. This codes for CASSYGSGRFGNEQFF. The V gene is TRBV6-2 or TRBV6-3, the J gene TRBJ2-1; 10 bases agree with TRBD2. Germline V gene data show CDR1 as MNHEY and CDR2 as SVGEGT. The CDR3 has 16 amino acids. With V trimmed by 2 bases and J by 6 bases, 7 bases remained unmatched.

The chain links TRBV5-6 to TRBJ1-2, with unresolved D. The germline V and J ends were trimmed by 2 bases and 4 bases, with 24 bases remaining between them. The CDR3 totals 18 residues. Germline loops: CDR1 SGHDT, CDR2 YYEEEE. In DNA, the CDR3 is TGTGCCAGCAGCTTTATCGCCCCGAGGGTGGTATCCCTCTATGGCTACACCTTC. Its protein product is CASSFIAPRVVSLYGYTF.

J is TRBJ2-7 and V is TRBV7-2; 11 nucleotides line up with TRBD2. This CDR3 contains 14 residues. The V segment lost 5 bases and the J segment 6 bases; nucleotides outside the gene matches: 6. The V gene's germline CDR1 is SGHTA and CDR2 FQGNSA. The CDR3 sequence is CASSPSGGPSEQYF. CDR3 DNA sequence: TGTGCCAGCAGCCCTAGCGGGGGGCCTAGCGAGCAGTACTTC. Looking up the rest from reference TRBV7-2 and TRBJ2-7 gives the full variable domain: GAGVSQSPSNKVTEKGKDVELRCDPISGHTALYWYRQSLGQGLEFLIYFQGNSAPDKSGLPSDRFSAERTGGSVSTLTIQRTQQEDSAVYLCASSPSGGPSEQYFGPGTRLTVT.

V and J are TRBV20-1 and TRBJ2-1, with 11 bases matching TRBD2. Germline CDR1 is DFQATT and CDR2 is SNEGSKA (reference sequence). This CDR3 comprises 19 residues. V was clipped by 6 bases and J by 3 bases; unmatched bases: 19. CDR3 in amino acids: CSASGVRLAGLSGYNEQFF. CDR3 coding DNA: TGCAGTGCCAGTGGCGTGAGACTAGCGGGATTGTCCGGCTACAATGAGCAGTTCTTC.

V gene TRBV12-3 or TRBV12-4 combines with J gene TRBJ1-2, with D uncertain. The CDR3 covers 12 residues. Trimming cost V 3 bases and J 6 bases, with 8 bases left between them. As DNA, the CDR3 is TGTGCCAGCAGTTTTTCGGGGAATGGCTACACCTTC. It translates to CASSFSGNGYTF.

The chain links TRBV18 to TRBJ2-6; a weak D match, TRBD1 (5 bases). Trimming left V 1 base short and J 4 bases short, with 8 bases between. Germline loops: CDR1 KGHSH, CDR2 LQKENI. This CDR3 spans 15 amino acids. In nucleotides, the CDR3 is TGTGCCAGCTCACCACAGGGGAAGGGGGCCAACGTCCTGACTTTC. Translating gives CASSPQGKGANVLTF.

The CDR3 DNA is TGTGCCAGTAGTCTCTCCGGGACAGGGAGTCGCCCGGACGAGCAGTACTTC. Encoded protein: CASSLSGTGSRPDEQYF. The chain employs TRBV19 and TRBJ2-7; 9 bases fit TRBD1. Germline loops: CDR1 LNHDA, CDR2 SQIVND (reference sequence). The CDR3 sequence is 17 residues long. Trimming took 5 bases from V and 5 from J; bases not matched to a gene: 16.